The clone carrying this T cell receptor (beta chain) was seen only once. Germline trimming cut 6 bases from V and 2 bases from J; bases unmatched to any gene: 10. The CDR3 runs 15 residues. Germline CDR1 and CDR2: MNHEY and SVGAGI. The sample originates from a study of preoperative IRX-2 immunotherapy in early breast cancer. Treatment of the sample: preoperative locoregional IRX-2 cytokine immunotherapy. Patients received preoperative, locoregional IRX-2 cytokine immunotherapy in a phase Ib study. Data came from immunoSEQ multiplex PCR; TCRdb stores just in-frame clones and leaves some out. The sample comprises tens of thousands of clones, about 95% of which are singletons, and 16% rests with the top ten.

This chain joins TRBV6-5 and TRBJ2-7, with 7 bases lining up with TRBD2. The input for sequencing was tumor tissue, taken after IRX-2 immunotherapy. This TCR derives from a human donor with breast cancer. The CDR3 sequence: CASSSHWGGTYEQYF. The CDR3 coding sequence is TGTGCCAGCAGCTCCCACTGGGGAGGGACCTACGAGCAGTACTTC.